This T cell receptor beta chain was observed in a study of T-cell reconstitution after alpha-beta-depleted transplantation in children. Using unique molecular identifiers, the investigators prepared the TCRbeta library. MiXCR, applied by TCRdb to the PCR reads, yields one record per CDR3 protein. The sample yields a few hundred thousand distinct CDR3 sequences, approximately 9.8% seen once. This clonotype showed up just a few times. Germline V gene lookup returns CDR1 SQVTM and CDR2 ANQGSEA. Trimming removed 0 bases from V and 0 bases from J, with 5 bases in between. The CDR3 loop spans 13 amino acids.

The sample was PBMCs from the stem cell graft donor, taken from the stem cell graft. The rearrangement links TRBV29-1 to TRBJ1-1; D remains ambiguous. The receptor comes from a human donor who donated a stem cell graft to a child with SCID. The CDR3 DNA reads TGCAGCGTTGAAGATGGAGTGAACACTGAAGCTTTCTTT. Residues: CSVEDGVNTEAFF.